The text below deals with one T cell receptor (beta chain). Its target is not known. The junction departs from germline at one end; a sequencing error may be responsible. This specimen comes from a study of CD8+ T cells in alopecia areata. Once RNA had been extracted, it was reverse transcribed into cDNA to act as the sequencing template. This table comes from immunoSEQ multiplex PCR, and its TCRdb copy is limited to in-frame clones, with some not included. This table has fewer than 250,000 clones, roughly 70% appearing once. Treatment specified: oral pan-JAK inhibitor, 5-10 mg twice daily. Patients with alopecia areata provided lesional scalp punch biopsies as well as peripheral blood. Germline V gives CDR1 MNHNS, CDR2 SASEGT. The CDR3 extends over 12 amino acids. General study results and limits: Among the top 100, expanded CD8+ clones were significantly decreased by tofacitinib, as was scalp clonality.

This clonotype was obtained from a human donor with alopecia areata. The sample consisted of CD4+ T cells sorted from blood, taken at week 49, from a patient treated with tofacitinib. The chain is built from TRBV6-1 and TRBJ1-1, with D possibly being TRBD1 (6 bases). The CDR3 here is CTSREGGTEAFF. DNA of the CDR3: TGTACCAGCAGGGAAGGGGGGACTGAAGCTTTCTTT.